These 14 T cell receptor beta chains share one sample of origin, sequenced in a study of blood T cell repertoires in COVID-19. Assay used: immunoSEQ multiplex PCR; TCRdb lists only in-frame clones, some missing. The data show roughly 250,000 clones, about 86% seen once. Sequencing was done on a sample of peripheral blood. Every receptor here comes from a woman aged 60-75 years with active or convalescent COVID-19.

The rearrangement uses TRBV7-6 and TRBJ1-2; no clear D. The germline gives CDR1 SGHVS, CDR2 FNYEAQ. This CDR3 region has 11 residues. V was clipped by 5 bases and J by 5 bases, with 6 bases between them. The CDR3 region has the DNA TGTGCCAGCAGCGGCCCTTATGGCTACACCTTC. It codes for CASSGPYGYTF.

This chain connects TRBV25-1 to TRBJ2-5; tentative D call: TRBD2 (6 bases). CDR3 length equals 16 residues. Trimming took off 2 bases at V and 5 bases at J, with 18 bases between the two ends. Looked up from germline, CDR1 is MGHDK and CDR2 is SYGVNS. The CDR3 region is CASSEHRGAGRETQYF. For the CDR3, the DNA is TGTGCCAGCAGTGAACATAGGGGAGCGGGTCGGGAGACCCAGTACTTC.

This clone was observed a few times. The chain couples TRBV5-1 to TRBJ2-5; 11 nucleotides align to TRBD2. The V segment lost 6 bases and the J segment 5 bases; nucleotides outside the gene matches: 6. This CDR3 is built from 14 residues. Germline CDR1 reads SGHRS; CDR2 reads YFSETQ. The CDR3 bases are TGCGCCAGCACCCTACTAGCGGGGGAGGAGACCCAGTACTTC. It codes for CASTLLAGEETQYF.

As to this clone: Different DNA sequences within this sample yield the same CDR3. CDR3 loop: CASTPGGSGNTIYF. The CDR3 DNA reads TGTGCCAGTACCCCAGGAGGCTCTGGAAACACCATATATTTT. The chain recombines TRBV19 with TRBJ1-3; the D is unclear. This CDR3 is built from 14 residues. V lost 7 bases and J 0 bases, leaving 10 bases between the germline ends. In germline, CDR1 is LNHDA, CDR2 SQIVND (reference sequence).

The chain combines TRBV29-1 with TRBJ1-2, with TRBD1 matching 11 bases. The length of the CDR3 is 13 residues. Germline loops: CDR1 SQVTM, CDR2 ANQGSEA. Unmatched junction bases numbered 4, after V lost 3 bases and J lost 7 bases. The CDR3, as DNA: TGCAGCGTTGACGGACAGGGGGCGATTGGCTACACCTTC. Amino acid sequence: CSVDGQGAIGYTF.

The chain is built from TRBV6-5 and TRBJ1-5, with a weak D call TRBD1 (6 bases). V was clipped by 4 bases and J by 7 bases, with 11 bases between them. This CDR3 contains 13 residues. Germline V CDR1 and CDR2: MNHEY, SVGAGI. The CDR3 nucleotides are TGTGCCAGCAGTTCACAGGGATGGCAGCCCCAGCATTTT. Residues: CASSSQGWQPQHF.

The CDR3, as DNA: TGTGCCAGCAGCCATCGACAGGGGGCCTACGAGCAGTACTTC. This translates into CASSHRQGAYEQYF. The chain couples TRBV7-2 to TRBJ2-7; the match to TRBD1 covers 9 bases. From germline, CDR1 is SGHTA and CDR2 FQGNSA. J was trimmed by 2 bases and V by 5 bases; bases with no gene match: 4. The CDR3 spans 14 residues.

The chain has TRBV5-8 and TRBJ2-1, with 10 bases aligning to TRBD2. This CDR3 has 17 amino acids. Trimming took 3 bases from V and 8 from J; bases not matched to a gene: 14. CDR1 is SGHTS, CDR2 YDEGEE, per germline. The DNA of the CDR3 is TGTGCCAGCAGCTGGCGGAGGGTAGCGGGGGGAGGCGATGAGCAGTTCTTC. Its translation is CASSWRRVAGGGDEQFF.

V gene TRBV30 combines with J gene TRBJ2-7; D is unresolved. The V and J ends lost 2 bases and 7 bases respectively, with 9 bases between them. This CDR3 spans 11 amino acids. The germline gives CDR1 GTSNPN, CDR2 SVGIG (reference sequence). In nucleotides, the CDR3 is TGTGCCTGGAGTTCTTTCAGGGAGCAGTACTTC. Encoded protein: CAWSSFREQYF.

This clone was seen a handful of times. The CDR3 region is CASSLEGRQGVSYEQYF. The CDR3 DNA sequence: TGTGCCAGCAGTTTAGAAGGGAGACAGGGGGTTTCCTACGAGCAGTACTTC. This rearrangement joins TRBV27 to TRBJ2-7; 9 nucleotides line up with TRBD1. V was pared by 2 bases and J by 1 base, with 9 bases of the junction left unmatched. The CDR3 has 17 residues. Per the germline V gene, CDR1 is MNHEY and CDR2 is SMNVEV (reference sequence).

This rearrangement joins TRBV7-3 to TRBJ2-1, with D hard to call. The CDR3 covers 11 residues. CDR1 SGHTA and CDR2 FQGTGA come from the germline V gene. V lost 5 bases to trimming and J lost 15 bases, with 14 bases between them. The CDR3 region is CASSGANKVFF. The DNA of the CDR3 is TGTGCCAGCAGCGGAGCTAATAAGGTGTTCTTC.

V gene TRBV7-9 combines with J gene TRBJ1-2; D might be TRBD1 (6 bases). V was pared by 2 bases and J by 8 bases, with 18 bases between. Germline CDR1 is SEHNR and CDR2 is FQNEAQ (reference sequence). The CDR3 loop spans 15 amino acids. The CDR3 nucleotides read TGTGCCAGCAGCTTATATAGGGCAGGGGAAGGAGGCTACACCTTC. It specifies CASSLYRAGEGGYTF. Looking up the rest from reference TRBV7-9 and TRBJ1-2 gives the full variable domain: DTGVSQNPRHKITKRGQNVTFRCDPISEHNRLYWYRQTLGQGPEFLTYFQNEAQLEKSRLLSDRFSAERPKGSFSTLEIQRTEQGDSAMYLCASSLYRAGEGGYTFGSGTRLTVV.

The J gene is TRBJ2-1, the V gene TRBV5-1, with 9 bases identical to TRBD1. The CDR3 spans 15 residues. Germline assignment: CDR1 SGHRS and CDR2 YFSETQ. The V segment lost 7 bases and the J segment 2 bases; nucleotides outside the gene matches: 7. CDR3 region: CASGPQGAAYNEQFF. The CDR3 region has the DNA TGCGCCAGCGGCCCACAGGGGGCGGCCTACAATGAGCAGTTCTTC.

The rearrangement links TRBV19 to TRBJ1-2; TRBD1 matches 9 bases. The CDR3 has 15 amino acids. Germline CDR1 LNHDA, CDR2 SQIVND (reference sequence). V was pared by 5 bases and J by 3 bases, with 7 bases of the junction left unmatched. CDR3 nucleotide sequence: TGTGCCAGTAGTGTCGACAGGGGGTTGGACTATGGCTACACCTTC. This encodes CASSVDRGLDYGYTF.